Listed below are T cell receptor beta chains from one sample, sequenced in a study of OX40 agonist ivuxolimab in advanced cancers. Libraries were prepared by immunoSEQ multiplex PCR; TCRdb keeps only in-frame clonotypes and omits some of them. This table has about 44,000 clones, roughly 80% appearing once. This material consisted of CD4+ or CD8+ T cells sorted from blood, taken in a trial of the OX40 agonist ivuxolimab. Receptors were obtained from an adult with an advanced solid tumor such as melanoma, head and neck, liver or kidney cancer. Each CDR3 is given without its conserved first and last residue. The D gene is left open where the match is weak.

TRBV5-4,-,ASSLSSHNEQF
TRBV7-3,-,ASSPQPGPQETQY
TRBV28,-,ASSRATGVNTEAF
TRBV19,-,ASRQGWGDTQY
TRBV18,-,ASSQNPDGLPGGGYT
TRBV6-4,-,ASSDSSIARKQF
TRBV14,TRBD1,ASSQRRGRSNPLNYGYT
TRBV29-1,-,SVDSAIHTGELF
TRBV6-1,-,ASTSDRSNEKLF
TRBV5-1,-,ASSVRSMGSEAF
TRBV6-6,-,ASSRTYTEGNTIY
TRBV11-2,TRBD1,ASSPHRTGGTGYT
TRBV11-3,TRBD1,ATGSGQGTGANVLT
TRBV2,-,ASSRENTGELF
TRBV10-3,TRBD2,AISAGGSYNEQF
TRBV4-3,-,ASSQVVKGAGANVLT
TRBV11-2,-,ASSLEGAGEQY
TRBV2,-,ASVKVEQY
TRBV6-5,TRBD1,ASSPDRGYEQY
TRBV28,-,ASSADEKLF
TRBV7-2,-,ASSLFRREDTQY
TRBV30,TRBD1,ASRIGQGKNYGYT
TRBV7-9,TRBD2,ASSPWDSGSWY
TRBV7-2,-,ASSPIGGVGKTQY
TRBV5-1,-,ASSLGGTAITYEQY
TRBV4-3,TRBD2,ASSQATGTSGRARNEQF
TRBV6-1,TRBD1,ASSENRGRGGYT
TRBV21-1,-,ASAGKDTQY
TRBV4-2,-,ASSQDPSSEEAF
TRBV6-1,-,ASSRDRGSYEQY
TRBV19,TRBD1,ASSETGDSYNEQF
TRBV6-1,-,ASSEDGISYNEQF
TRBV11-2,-,ASTPLRGRNGNTIY
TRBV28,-,ASSLWDEAF
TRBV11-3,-,ASGKETQY
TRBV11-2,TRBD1,ASSFGTGEYEQY
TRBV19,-,ASSIGDGTNEKLF
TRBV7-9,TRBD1,ASSKSVGQGVNEQF
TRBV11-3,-,ASSLAGAYNEQF
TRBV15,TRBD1,ATSRFGQGYEQY
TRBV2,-,ASKWGGEKLF
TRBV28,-,ASLGNDGFNYGYT
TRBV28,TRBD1,ASSPNTGGYEQY
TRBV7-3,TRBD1,ASSSRGGAEQF
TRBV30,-,ALTSWNQETQY
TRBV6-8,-,ASSSRKTYGYT
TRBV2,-,ASRRRFATNEKLF
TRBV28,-,ASSPRPVSGGT